This T cell receptor (beta chain) emerged from a study of blood T cells in healthy people across ages. This clonotype came up a few times. Per germline, CDR1 SEHNR and CDR2 FQNEAQ (reference sequence). The length of the CDR3 is 14 residues. V was trimmed by 1 base and J by 6 bases, leaving 11 bases between them. A J-beta primer mix and a sample-barcoded 5' primer were used in a second PCR of about 7 to 12 cycles. TCRdb processed the 5' RACE reads anew with MiXCR; each CDR3 protein has one entry. The table includes about 720,000 distinct CDR3 sequences, 22% detected once. This receptor was obtained from a man aged 65-85 years in good health. This sequence joins TRBV7-9 and TRBJ2-3; D call uncertain. Material: blood. CDR3 coding DNA: TGTGCCAGCAGCTTAGGGATCCTGAGTGATACGCAGTATTTT. Translated, it gives CASSLGILSDTQYF.